This TCR beta chain was recovered during a study of regulatory T cells in long-lasting Graves disease. The time point here: newly diagnosed GD, antithyroid drugs for less than 3 months. Construction of the TCR library relied on RNA isolated from PBMCs. Library construction for TCR beta used iRepertoire HTBI primers and Arm-PCR of CDR3 regions. TCRdb re-analysed the multiplex PCR reads in MiXCR, keeping a single row per CDR3 protein. The table records 550,000 to 700,000 distinct CDR3 sequences, 16% of them present only once. Germline CDR1 SEHNR, CDR2 FQNEAQ (reference sequence). Trimming cost V 2 bases and J 4 bases; bases outside gene matches: 4. The length of the CDR3 is 16 residues. This sample also belongs to another study, concerning T cells in Graves' hyperthyroidism and ophthalmopathy. According to that study: In making diagnoses, clinical symptoms, serum thyroxine and TRAb, thyroid ultrasound and orbital computed tomography were all used.

The sequence derives from a man aged 18 to 35 with Graves disease. The V call is TRBV7-9, the J call TRBJ2-5, with 13 bases identical to TRBD2. Sequences were derived from peripheral blood mononuclear cells (PBMCs), sampled at new diagnosis, from a patient treated with antithyroid drugs. In DNA form, the CDR3 reads TGTGCCAGCAGCTTAAGACTAGCGGGAGGTCTAGAGACCCAGTACTTC. This sequence encodes CASSLRLAGGLETQYF.